These 17 T cell receptor beta chains came from one sample sequenced in a study of blood T cell repertoires in COVID-19. Sequenced by immunoSEQ multiplex PCR; TCRdb stores in-frame clones only, minus some. The sample lists tens of thousands of clones; roughly 86% were seen once. The sample was peripheral blood. Receptor source: a man between 35 and 55 years old with acute or convalescent COVID-19.

Points on this clone: This sample also contains other DNA sequences that code for the same CDR3. V is TRBV6-5 and J is TRBJ1-2; D unresolved. The CDR3 contains 12 residues. Between the trimmed V and J ends, which lost 6 bases and 4 bases, there was a span of 9 bases. Per germline, CDR1 MNHEY and CDR2 SVGAGI. This CDR3 reads CASRGTVYGYTF. The CDR3 DNA follows: TGTGCCAGCAGGGGTACAGTCTATGGCTACACCTTC.

This sequence joins TRBV4-2 and TRBJ1-1; 8 bases map to TRBD1. The V and J ends lost 0 bases and 5 bases, in that order; junction bases with no gene match: 8. Germline V CDR1 and CDR2: LGHNA, YNFKEQ. The CDR3 is 16 amino acids. CDR3 coding DNA: TGTGCCAGCAGCCAAGATATCGCAGGGGGCGATACTGAAGCTTTCTTT. Translation gives CASSQDIAGGDTEAFF.

The V and J genes are TRBV18 and TRBJ2-2; D is perhaps TRBD1 (6 bases). The CDR3 sequence is 15 residues long. Germline CDR1 is KGHSH and CDR2 is LQKENI. With 5 bases removed from V and 2 bases from J, the gap between germline ends came to 12 bases. The CDR3 sequence is CASSIRTDNTGELFF. The CDR3 nucleotides read TGTGCCAGCTCAATCCGGACAGACAACACCGGGGAGCTGTTTTTT.

Concerning this clone: Other DNA sequences in the same sample also yield this CDR3. The rearrangement uses TRBV27 and TRBJ1-5, with 11 positions matching TRBD1. V shed 0 bases, J shed 4 bases, and the junction held 2 bases outside the gene matches. The CDR3 length is 16 residues. Germline V gives CDR1 MNHEY, CDR2 SMNVEV (reference sequence). CDR3 nucleotide sequence: TGTGCCAGCAGTTTATCGGGGACAGGGGGTAATCAGCCCCAGCATTTT. It specifies CASSLSGTGGNQPQHF.

This clone appeared once. J is TRBJ2-2 and V is TRBV11-3; D perhaps matches TRBD2 (6 bases). V lost 3 bases, J lost 3 bases, and 8 bases lay in between. The CDR3 loop spans 14 amino acids. CDR1 SGHNT and CDR2 YENEEA come from the germline V gene. The CDR3, as DNA: TGTGCCAGCAGCTTCGGCGGGGACACCGGGGAGCTGTTTTTT. It yields the protein CASSFGGDTGELFF. The full variable domain, rest sourced from reference TRBV11-3 and TRBJ2-2, is EAGVVQSPRYKIIEKKQPVAFWCNPISGHNTLYWYLQNLGQGPELLIRYENEEAVDDSQLPKDRFSAERLKGVDSTLKIQPAELGDSAVYLCASSFGGDTGELFFGEGSRLTVL.

This chain links TRBV18 with TRBJ2-5; D is possibly TRBD1 (5 bases). V lost 2 bases, J lost 5 bases, and 12 bases lay in between. The CDR3 runs 14 residues. The germline V gene encodes CDR1 KGHSH and CDR2 LQKENI. The CDR3 DNA reads as TGTGCCAGCTCACCAGGGGTTTACAGGGAGACCCAGTACTTC. Encoded protein: CASSPGVYRETQYF.

This chain joins TRBV2 and TRBJ1-5; TRBD1 aligns across 8 bases. The ends lost 5 bases at V and 6 bases at J; junction bases unmatched: 12. From germline, CDR1 is SNHLY and CDR2 FYNNEI. CDR3 length: 16 residues. The CDR3 reads CASSRGRDRNGQPQHF. Here the CDR3 DNA reads TGTGCCAGCAGTCGAGGCCGGGACAGGAATGGTCAGCCCCAGCATTTT.

The chain has TRBV25-1 and TRBJ1-1, with D unclear. This CDR3 comprises 11 residues. The germline gives CDR1 MGHDK, CDR2 SYGVNS. Trimming removed 2 bases from V and 11 bases from J, with 9 bases in between. The CDR3 is CASSENTQAFF. Here the CDR3 DNA reads TGTGCCAGCAGTGAAAACACCCAGGCTTTCTTT.

V usage is TRBV2 and J usage is TRBJ2-3, with TRBD2 matching over 8 bases. The CDR3 is 13 residues long. The J segment lost 2 bases and the V segment lost 8 bases, leaving 3 bases of the junction unmatched. Germline V gene data show CDR1 as SNHLY and CDR2 as FYNNEI. CDR3 protein: CASPGGATDTQYF. Written as DNA, the CDR3 is TGTGCCAGCCCCGGGGGGGCCACAGATACGCAGTATTTT.

This chain connects TRBV6-5 to TRBJ1-2; TRBD1 matches 8 bases. J gave up 2 bases and V 5 bases, and 1 base lay outside the gene matches. The CDR3 runs to 13 residues. CDR1 is MNHEY, CDR2 SVGAGI, per germline. The CDR3 sequence is CASSRTGNYGYTF. CDR3 sequence (DNA): TGTGCCAGCAGTCGGACAGGGAACTATGGCTACACCTTC.

The V and J genes are TRBV12-5 and TRBJ2-7, with TRBD1 identical over 7 bases. Germline CDR1 reads LGHNT; CDR2 reads FRNRAP. CDR3 length: 15 amino acids. V was clipped by 6 bases and J by 1 base; unmatched bases: 9. The CDR3 nucleotides are TGTGCTAGTGGCTCTAACAGGGGTGGATCCTACGAGCAGTACTTC. Its protein product is CASGSNRGGSYEQYF. The full variable domain, rest sourced from reference TRBV12-5 and TRBJ2-7, is DARVTQTPRHKVTEMGQEVTMRCQPILGHNTVFWYRQTMMQGLELLAYFRNRAPLDDSGMPKDRFSAEMPDATLATLKIQPSEPRDSAVYFCASGSNRGGSYEQYFGPGTRLTVT.

J is TRBJ1-5 and V is TRBV19; the match to TRBD1 covers 8 bases. CDR3 size: 14 residues. V shed 3 bases and J 4 bases; nucleotides not matched to a gene: 2. Germline V gene data show CDR1 as LNHDA and CDR2 as SQIVND (reference sequence). The CDR3 loop reads CASSIWDRNQPQHF. CDR3 in DNA: TGTGCCAGTAGTATCTGGGACAGGAATCAGCCCCAGCATTTT.

The rearrangement links TRBV7-2 to TRBJ1-1; D is unresolved. V lost 1 base to trimming and J lost 1 base, with 4 bases between them. Germline V CDR1 and CDR2: SGHTA, FQGNSA. This CDR3 is 13 amino acids long. In DNA form, the CDR3 reads TGTGCCAGCAGCTTAGTGGCGAACACTGAAGCTTTCTTT. Its protein product is CASSLVANTEAFF.

The chain is built from TRBV6-5 and TRBJ2-3; possibly TRBD2 for D (5 bases). The length of the CDR3 is 15 residues. CDR1 and CDR2 from the germline V gene are MNHEY and SVGAGI. V dropped 6 bases and J dropped 3 bases, with 16 bases sitting between them. The CDR3 loop is CASRRDERTTDTQYF. The CDR3 DNA reads TGTGCCAGCAGGCGAGATGAAAGGACTACAGATACGCAGTATTTT.

V is TRBV27 and J is TRBJ1-1; no reliable D call. This CDR3 contains 13 residues. Germline loops: CDR1 MNHEY, CDR2 SMNVEV (reference sequence). V was clipped by 1 base and J by 7 bases, with 10 bases between them. The CDR3 region is CASSLWREGEAFF. CDR3 nucleotides: TGTGCCAGCAGTTTATGGAGGGAAGGTGAAGCTTTCTTT.

The J gene is TRBJ2-5, the V gene TRBV25-1; weak D call: TRBD2 (5 bases). Per germline, CDR1 MGHDK and CDR2 SYGVNS. CDR3 size: 15 residues. The V and J ends lost 1 base and 3 bases respectively, with 12 bases between them. As DNA, the CDR3 is TGTGCCAGCAGTGAATTAAGAGGGTTGGAAGAGACCCAGTACTTC. As protein: CASSELRGLEETQYF. The full variable domain, its missing parts supplied by reference TRBV25-1 and TRBJ2-5, is EADIYQTPRYLVIGTGKKITLECSQTMGHDKMYWYQQDPGMELHLIHYSYGVNSTEKGDLSSESTVSRIRTEHFPLTLESARPSHTSQYLCASSELRGLEETQYFGPGTRLLVL.

This CDR3 reads CASSRPEPAVTKAAQFF. Written as DNA, the CDR3 is TGTGCCAGCAGCCGTCCCGAGCCAGCGGTAACAAAGGCGGCACAGTTCTTC. This chain links TRBV6-2 or TRBV6-3 with TRBJ2-1; maybe TRBD2 (5 bases). Germline V gene sequence: CDR1 MNHEY, CDR2 SVGEGT. V dropped 6 bases and J dropped 13 bases, with 31 bases sitting between them. This CDR3 is built from 17 residues.